This T cell receptor beta chain was found in a study of blood T cell repertoires in COVID-19. In the study overall: COVID-19 samples from acute and convalescent phases originated in the United States, Italy and Spain. PBMCs, B-cell-depleted T cells, or T cells were the source of the cDNA or gDNA that made up the material.

The authors' processing: Amplifying reference gene primers gave estimates of nucleated cell counts. The data were produced by immunoSEQ multiplex PCR, yet TCRdb's version contains in-frame clones alone and is incomplete. V, J and clone size are those of that table, while D and trimming were read from the DNA. Among some 130,000 clones, 80% to 90% were seen once, and the ten largest hold roughly 18%. This CDR3 is 16 amino acids long. CDR1 and CDR2 (germline): SEHNR, FQNEAQ (reference sequence). The V segment lost 2 bases and the J segment 2 bases; nucleotides outside the gene matches: 8. The sequence was collected from a man in his forties or fifties with active or convalescent COVID-19. Source material: peripheral blood. The chain recombines TRBV7-9 with TRBJ2-7, with 8 bases fitting TRBD1. The CDR3 nucleotides read TGTGCCAGCAGCTTACGCCTAGGGACAGGACCCTACGAGCAGTACTTC. Translation: CASSLRLGTGPYEQYF.